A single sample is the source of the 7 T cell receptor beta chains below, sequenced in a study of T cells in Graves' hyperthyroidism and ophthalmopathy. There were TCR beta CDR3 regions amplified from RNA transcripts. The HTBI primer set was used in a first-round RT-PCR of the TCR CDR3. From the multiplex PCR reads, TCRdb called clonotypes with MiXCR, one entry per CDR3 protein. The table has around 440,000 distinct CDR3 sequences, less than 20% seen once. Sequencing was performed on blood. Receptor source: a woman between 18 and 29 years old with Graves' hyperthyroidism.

The CDR3 sequence: CASSIVGVKNTEAFF. The CDR3 DNA reads TGTGCCAGTAGTATAGTAGGGGTCAAGAACACTGAAGCTTTCTTT. The rearrangement links TRBV19 to TRBJ1-1; weak D call: TRBD1 (5 bases). Trimming took off 1 base at V and 1 base at J, with 10 bases between the two ends. CDR1 is LNHDA and CDR2 is SQIVND in the germline V gene (reference sequence). The CDR3 is 15 residues long. Variable domain in full (rest from reference TRBV19 and TRBJ1-1): DGGITQSPKYLFRKEGQNVTLSCEQNLNHDAMYWYRQDPGQGLRLIYYSQIVNDFQKGDIAEGYSVSREKKESFPLTVTSAQKNPTAFYLCASSIVGVKNTEAFFGQGTRLTVV.

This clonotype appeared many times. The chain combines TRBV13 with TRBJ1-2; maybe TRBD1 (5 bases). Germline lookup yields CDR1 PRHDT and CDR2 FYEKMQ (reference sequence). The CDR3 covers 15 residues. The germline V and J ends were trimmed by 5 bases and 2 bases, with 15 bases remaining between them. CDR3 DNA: TGTGCCAGCAGCACCCAGCTGACAGTGAACTATGGCTACACCTTC. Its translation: CASSTQLTVNYGYTF.

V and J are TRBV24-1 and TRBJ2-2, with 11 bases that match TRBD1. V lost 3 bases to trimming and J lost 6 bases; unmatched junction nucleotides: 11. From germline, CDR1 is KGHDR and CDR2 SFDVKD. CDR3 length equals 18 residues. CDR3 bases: TGTGCCACCAGTGATCCCGCCGTGGACAGGGGGCGGGCCGGGGAGCTGTTTTTT. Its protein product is CATSDPAVDRGRAGELFF.

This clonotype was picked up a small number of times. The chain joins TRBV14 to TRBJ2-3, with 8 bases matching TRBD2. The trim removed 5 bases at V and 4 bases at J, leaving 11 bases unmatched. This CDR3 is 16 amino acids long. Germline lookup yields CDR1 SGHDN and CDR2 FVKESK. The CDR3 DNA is TGTGCCAGCAGCTCCGGGGGAGTAGCGGGATCAGATACGCAGTATTTT. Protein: CASSSGGVAGSDTQYF.

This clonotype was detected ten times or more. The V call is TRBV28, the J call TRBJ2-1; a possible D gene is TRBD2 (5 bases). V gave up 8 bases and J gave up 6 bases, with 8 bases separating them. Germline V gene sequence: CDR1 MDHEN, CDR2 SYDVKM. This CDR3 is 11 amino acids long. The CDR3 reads CASCEGNEQFF. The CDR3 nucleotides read TGTGCCAGCTGCGAGGGCAATGAGCAGTTCTTC.

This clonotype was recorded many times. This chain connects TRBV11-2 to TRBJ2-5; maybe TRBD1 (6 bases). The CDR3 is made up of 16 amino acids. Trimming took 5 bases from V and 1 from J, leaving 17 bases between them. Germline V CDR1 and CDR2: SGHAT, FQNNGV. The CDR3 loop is CASSEGRGRGQETQYF. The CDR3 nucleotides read TGTGCCAGCAGCGAGGGACGGGGCAGGGGCCAAGAGACCCAGTACTTC.

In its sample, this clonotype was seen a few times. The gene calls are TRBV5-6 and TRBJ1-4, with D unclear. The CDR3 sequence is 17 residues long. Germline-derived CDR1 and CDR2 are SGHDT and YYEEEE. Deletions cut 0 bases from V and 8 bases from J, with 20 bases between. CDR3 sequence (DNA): TGTGCCAGCAGCTTGGTTAGTGCGGACCCAAGCGGCGAAAAACTGTTTTTT. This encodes CASSLVSADPSGEKLFF.